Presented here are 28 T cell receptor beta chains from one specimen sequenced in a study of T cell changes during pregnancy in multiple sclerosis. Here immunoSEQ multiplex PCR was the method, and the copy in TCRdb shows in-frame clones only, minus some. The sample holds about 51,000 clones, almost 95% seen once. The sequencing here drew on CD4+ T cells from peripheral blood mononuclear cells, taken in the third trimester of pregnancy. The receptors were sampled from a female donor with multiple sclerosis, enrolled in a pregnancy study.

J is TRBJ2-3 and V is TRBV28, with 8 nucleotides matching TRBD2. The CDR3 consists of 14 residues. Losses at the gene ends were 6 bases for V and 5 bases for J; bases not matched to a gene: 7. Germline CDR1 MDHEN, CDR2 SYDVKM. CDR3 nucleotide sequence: TGTGCCAGCAGCCCTCTTGCGGGAGGAGATACGCAGTATTTT. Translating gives CASSPLAGGDTQYF.

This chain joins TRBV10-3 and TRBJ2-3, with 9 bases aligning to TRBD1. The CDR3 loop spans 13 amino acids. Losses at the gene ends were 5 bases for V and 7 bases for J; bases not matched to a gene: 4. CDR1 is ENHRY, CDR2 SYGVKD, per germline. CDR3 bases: TGTGCCATCAGTCCGACAGGGGGGCATACGCAGTATTTT. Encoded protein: CAISPTGGHTQYF.

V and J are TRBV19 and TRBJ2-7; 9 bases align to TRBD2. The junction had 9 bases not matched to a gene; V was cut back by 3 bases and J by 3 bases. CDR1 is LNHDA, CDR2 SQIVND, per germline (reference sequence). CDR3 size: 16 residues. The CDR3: CASSMVGTSGYYEQYF. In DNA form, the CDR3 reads TGTGCCAGTAGTATGGTGGGAACTAGCGGGTACTACGAGCAGTACTTC.

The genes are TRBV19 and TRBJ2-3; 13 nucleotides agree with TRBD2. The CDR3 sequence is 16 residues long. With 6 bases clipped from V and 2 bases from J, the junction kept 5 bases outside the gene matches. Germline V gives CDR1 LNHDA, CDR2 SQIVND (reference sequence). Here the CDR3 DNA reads TGTGCCAGTAGGGGACTAGCGGGATTCCACACAGATACGCAGTATTTT. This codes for CASRGLAGFHTDTQYF. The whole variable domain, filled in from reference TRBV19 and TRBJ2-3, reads DGGITQSPKYLFRKEGQNVTLSCEQNLNHDAMYWYRQDPGQGLRLIYYSQIVNDFQKGDIAEGYSVSREKKESFPLTVTSAQKNPTAFYLCASRGLAGFHTDTQYFGPGTRLTVL.

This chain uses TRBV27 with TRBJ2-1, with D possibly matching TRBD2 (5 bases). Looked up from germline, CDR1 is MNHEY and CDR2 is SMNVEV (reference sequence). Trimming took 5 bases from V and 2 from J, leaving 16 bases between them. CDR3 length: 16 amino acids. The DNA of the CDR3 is TGTGCCAGCAGTCCTGTGCCCGGGGTCCCCTACAATGAGCAGTTCTTC. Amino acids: CASSPVPGVPYNEQFF.

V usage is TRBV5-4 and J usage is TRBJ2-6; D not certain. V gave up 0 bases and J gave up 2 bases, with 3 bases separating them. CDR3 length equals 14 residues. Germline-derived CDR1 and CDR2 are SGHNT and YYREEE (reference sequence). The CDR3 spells CASSLAAGANVLTF. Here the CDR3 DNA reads TGTGCCAGCAGCTTGGCCGCTGGGGCCAACGTCCTGACTTTC.

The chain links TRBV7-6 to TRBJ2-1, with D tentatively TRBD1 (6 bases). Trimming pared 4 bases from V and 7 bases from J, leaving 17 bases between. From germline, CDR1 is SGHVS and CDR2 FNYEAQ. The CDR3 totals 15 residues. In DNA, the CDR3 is TGTGCCAGCAGCTCGAACAGGGTAATCGGGAATGAGCAGTTCTTC. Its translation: CASSSNRVIGNEQFF.

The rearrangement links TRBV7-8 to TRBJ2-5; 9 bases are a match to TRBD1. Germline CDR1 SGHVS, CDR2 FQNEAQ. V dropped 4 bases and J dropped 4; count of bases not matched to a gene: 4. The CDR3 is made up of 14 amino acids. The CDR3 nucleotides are TGTGCCAGCAGCTCCTTGACAGGGGGAGAGACCCAGTACTTC. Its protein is CASSSLTGGETQYF.

CDR3 in amino acids: CASSVSTGITEAFF. The CDR3 DNA is TGCGCCAGCAGTGTTTCGACAGGGATCACTGAAGCTTTCTTT. The V and J genes are TRBV10-2 and TRBJ1-1, with 7 bases identical to TRBD1. The CDR3 sequence is 14 residues long. CDR1 is WSHSY and CDR2 is SAAADI in the germline V gene. V lost 4 bases to trimming and J lost 4 bases; unmatched junction nucleotides: 6.

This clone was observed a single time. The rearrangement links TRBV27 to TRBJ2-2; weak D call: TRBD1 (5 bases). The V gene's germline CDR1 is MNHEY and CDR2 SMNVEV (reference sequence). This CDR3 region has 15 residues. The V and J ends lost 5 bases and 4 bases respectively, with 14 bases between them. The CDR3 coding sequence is TGTGCCAGCAGTCTCTGGACACTACTCACCGGGGAGCTGTTTTTT. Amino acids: CASSLWTLLTGELFF.

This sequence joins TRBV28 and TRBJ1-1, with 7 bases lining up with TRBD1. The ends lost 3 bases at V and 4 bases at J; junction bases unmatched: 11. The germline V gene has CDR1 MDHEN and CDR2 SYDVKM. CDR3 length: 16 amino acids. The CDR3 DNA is TGTGCCAGCAGTTTTTCAGGGGGACGCCGGGGCACTGAAGCTTTCTTT. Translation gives CASSFSGGRRGTEAFF.

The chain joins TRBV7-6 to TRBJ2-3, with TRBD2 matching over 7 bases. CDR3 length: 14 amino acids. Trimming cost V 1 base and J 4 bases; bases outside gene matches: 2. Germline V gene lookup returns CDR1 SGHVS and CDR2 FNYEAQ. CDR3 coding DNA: TGTGCCAGCAGCTTAGACCTAGCGGCAGATACGCAGTATTTT. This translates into CASSLDLAADTQYF.

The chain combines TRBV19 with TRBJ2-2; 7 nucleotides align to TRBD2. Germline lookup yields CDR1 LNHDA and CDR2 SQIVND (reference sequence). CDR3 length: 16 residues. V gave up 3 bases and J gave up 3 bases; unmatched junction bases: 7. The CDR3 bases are TGTGCCAGTAGTATGGCCGGGACTACCCACACCGGGGAGCTGTTTTTT. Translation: CASSMAGTTHTGELFF.

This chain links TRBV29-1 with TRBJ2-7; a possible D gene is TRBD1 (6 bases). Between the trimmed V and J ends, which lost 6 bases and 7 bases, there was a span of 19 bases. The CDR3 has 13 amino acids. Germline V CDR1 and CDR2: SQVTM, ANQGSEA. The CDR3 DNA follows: TGCAGCGTACTCAGGGGTTCCCTAGGGGAGCAGTACTTC. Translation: CSVLRGSLGEQYF.

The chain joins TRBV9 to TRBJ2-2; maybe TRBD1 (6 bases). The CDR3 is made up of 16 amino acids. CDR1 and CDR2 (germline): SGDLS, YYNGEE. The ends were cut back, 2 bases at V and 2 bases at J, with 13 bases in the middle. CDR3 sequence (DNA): TGTGCCAGCAGCGTCGCCGACAGGAGAAACACCGGGGAGCTGTTTTTT. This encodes CASSVADRRNTGELFF.

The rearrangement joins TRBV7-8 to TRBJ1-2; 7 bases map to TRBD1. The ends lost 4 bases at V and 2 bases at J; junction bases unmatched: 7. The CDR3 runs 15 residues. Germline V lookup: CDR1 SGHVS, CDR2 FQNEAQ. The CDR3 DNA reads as TGTGCCAGCAGCTACGACAGGGACCCAAACTATGGCTACACCTTC. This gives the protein CASSYDRDPNYGYTF.

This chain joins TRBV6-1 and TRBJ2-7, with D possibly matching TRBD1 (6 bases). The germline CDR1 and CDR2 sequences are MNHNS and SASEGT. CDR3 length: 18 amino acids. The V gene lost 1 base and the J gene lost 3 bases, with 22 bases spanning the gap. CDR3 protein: CASSEEGGLGQGYYEQYF. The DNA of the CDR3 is TGTGCCAGCAGTGAAGAAGGGGGTTTGGGGCAGGGATACTACGAGCAGTACTTC.

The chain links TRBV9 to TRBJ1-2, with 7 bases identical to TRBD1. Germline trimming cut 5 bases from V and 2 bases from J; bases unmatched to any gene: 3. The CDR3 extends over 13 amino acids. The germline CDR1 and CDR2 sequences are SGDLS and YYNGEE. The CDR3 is CASRTGFNYGYTF. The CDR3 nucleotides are TGTGCCAGCAGGACAGGGTTCAACTATGGCTACACCTTC. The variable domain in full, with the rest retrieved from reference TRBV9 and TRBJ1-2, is DSGVTQTPKHLITATGQRVTLRCSPRSGDLSVYWYQQSLDQGLQFLIQYYNGEERAKGNILERFSAQQFPDLHSELNLSSLELGDSALYFCASRTGFNYGYTFGSGTRLTVV.

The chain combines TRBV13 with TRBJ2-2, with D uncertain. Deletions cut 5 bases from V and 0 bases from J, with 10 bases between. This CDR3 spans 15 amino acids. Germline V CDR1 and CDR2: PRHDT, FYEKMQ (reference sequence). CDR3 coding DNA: TGTGCCAGCAGCCCGGTTGGGCCGAACACCGGGGAGCTGTTTTTT. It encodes CASSPVGPNTGELFF.

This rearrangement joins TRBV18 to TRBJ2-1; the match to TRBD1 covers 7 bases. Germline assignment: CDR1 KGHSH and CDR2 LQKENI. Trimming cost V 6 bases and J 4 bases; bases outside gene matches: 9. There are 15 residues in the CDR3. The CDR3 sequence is CASSLEGTDYNEQFF. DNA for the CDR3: TGTGCCAGCTCCCTCGAGGGGACAGATTACAATGAGCAGTTCTTC.

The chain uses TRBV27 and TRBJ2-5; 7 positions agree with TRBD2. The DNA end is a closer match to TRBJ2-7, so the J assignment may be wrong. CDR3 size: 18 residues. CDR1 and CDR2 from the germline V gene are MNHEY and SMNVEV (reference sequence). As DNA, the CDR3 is TGTGCCAGCAGTAGGACCCCAGTGGGGCGGGAGAACATCTACGAGCAGTACTTC. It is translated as CASSRTPVGRENIYEQYF.

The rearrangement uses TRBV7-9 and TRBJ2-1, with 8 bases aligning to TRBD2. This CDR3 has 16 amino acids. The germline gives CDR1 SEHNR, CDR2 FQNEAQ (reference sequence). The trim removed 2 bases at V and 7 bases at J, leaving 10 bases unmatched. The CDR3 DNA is TGTGCCAGCAGCTTAAGGGACGGGAGGGTGGGAAATGAGCAGTTCTTC. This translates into CASSLRDGRVGNEQFF.

The CDR3 DNA sequence: TGTGCCAGCTCACCATCCAGGGATACCTACAATGAGCAGTTCTTC. This translates into CASSPSRDTYNEQFF. V and J are TRBV18 and TRBJ2-1; D is possibly TRBD1 (5 bases). The CDR3 runs 15 residues. V dropped 2 bases and J dropped 2 bases, with 10 bases sitting between them. Germline V gene data show CDR1 as KGHSH and CDR2 as LQKENI.

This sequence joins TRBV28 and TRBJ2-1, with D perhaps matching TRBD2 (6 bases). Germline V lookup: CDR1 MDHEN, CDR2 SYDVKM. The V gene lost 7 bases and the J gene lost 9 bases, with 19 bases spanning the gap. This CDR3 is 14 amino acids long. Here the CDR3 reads CASIPTRSLGEQFF. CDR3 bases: TGTGCCAGCATCCCGACTAGATCCCTTGGTGAGCAGTTCTTC.

This CDR3 is CASSLSGTSKETQYF. The CDR3 region has the DNA TGTGCCAGCAGCTTGTCCGGGACATCTAAGGAGACCCAGTACTTC. The chain is built from TRBV5-4 and TRBJ2-5, with D perhaps TRBD1 (6 bases). The CDR3 extends over 15 amino acids. Germline lookup yields CDR1 SGHNT and CDR2 YYREEE (reference sequence). Trimming left V 1 base short and J 5 bases short, with 15 bases between.

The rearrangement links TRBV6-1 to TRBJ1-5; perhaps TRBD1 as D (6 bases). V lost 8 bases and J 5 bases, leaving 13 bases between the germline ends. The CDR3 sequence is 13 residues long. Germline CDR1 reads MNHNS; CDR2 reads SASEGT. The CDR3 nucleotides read TGTGCCAGCCACCGGGACACCGATCAGCCCCAGCATTTT. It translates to CASHRDTDQPQHF.

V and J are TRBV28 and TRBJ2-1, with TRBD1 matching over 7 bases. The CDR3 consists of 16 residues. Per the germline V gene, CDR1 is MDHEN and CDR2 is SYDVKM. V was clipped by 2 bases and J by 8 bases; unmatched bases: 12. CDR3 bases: TGTGCCAGCAGTTTAGTACAGGGGAGAGTTGCCTATGAGCAGTTCTTC. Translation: CASSLVQGRVAYEQFF.

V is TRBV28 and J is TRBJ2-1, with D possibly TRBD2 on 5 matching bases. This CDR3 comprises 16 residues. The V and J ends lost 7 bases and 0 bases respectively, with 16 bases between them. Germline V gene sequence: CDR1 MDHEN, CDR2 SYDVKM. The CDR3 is CASTSYEGSSYNEQFF. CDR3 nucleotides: TGTGCCAGCACCAGTTACGAGGGAAGCTCCTACAATGAGCAGTTCTTC.